The 32 T cell receptor beta chains below come from one sample, sequenced in a study of immune characterization of retroperitoneal liposarcoma (dated by TCRdb to about 2019). Library preparation used PCR. The data were produced on a NextSeq 500. The public reads were reanalyzed by TCRdb: fastp trimming at Q25, MiXCR alignment, in-frame beta chains only. Rows are unified per CDR3 protein, each entry keeping the most common DNA and genes. Across this sample there are 8,500 to 11,000 distinct CDR3 sequences, with approximately 30% seen only once. The ten largest make up about 8.5% of the sample. The material sequenced was tumor tissue. The origin of the receptors is a female donor with retroperitoneal liposarcoma.

This clonotype was found many times. The chain employs TRBV12-3 or TRBV12-4 and TRBJ2-1; 12 bases line up with TRBD2. The CDR3 contains 18 residues. V shed 3 bases, J shed 0 bases, and the junction held 6 bases outside the gene matches. CDR3 in amino acids: CASSFRLAGGSSYNEQFF. CDR3 nucleotides: TGTGCCAGCAGTTTCCGGCTAGCGGGAGGGAGCTCCTACAATGAGCAGTTCTTC.

This clonotype has only a few counts. The chain carries TRBV6-4 and TRBJ2-4; TRBD2 agrees at 10 bases. The CDR3 is 15 residues long. The V gene's germline CDR1 is MRHNA and CDR2 SNTAGT. The ends lost 6 bases at V and 13 bases at J; junction bases unmatched: 15. CDR3 sequence reads: CASSVAGGTHNEQYF. CDR3 DNA sequence: TGTGCCAGCAGCGTAGCGGGGGGCACACACAATGAGCAGTACTTC.

By sample share, this clonotype is medium-sized. CDR3 DNA sequence: TGTGCCAGCAGCTTAATTTCCGGGGGCGGGGAGACCCAGTTCTTC. Encoded protein: CASSLISGGGETQFF. V usage is TRBV7-9 and J usage is TRBJ2-1; D assignment may be TRBD1 or TRBD2 (6 bases each). The germline V and J ends were trimmed by 2 bases and 13 bases, with 21 bases remaining between them. CDR3 length equals 15 residues. The germline gives CDR1 SEHNR, CDR2 FQNEAQ (reference sequence).

V usage is TRBV10-1 and J usage is TRBJ2-3, with 7 bases fitting TRBD2. CDR1 WNHNN and CDR2 SYGVQD come from the germline V gene (reference sequence). After removal of 6 bases from V and 1 base from J, the junction contained 7 bases not matched to a gene. The CDR3 totals 15 residues. CDR3 residues: CASSSGTTRTDTQYF. The CDR3 DNA is TGCGCCAGCAGCTCCGGGACTACGCGCACAGATACGCAGTATTTT.

Sample share makes this clonotype medium-sized. V gene TRBV27 combines with J gene TRBJ1-5; D is undetermined. The CDR3 spans 13 residues. Trimming stripped 6 bases from V and 4 bases from J, with 10 bases between. Germline V gene data show CDR1 as MNHEY and CDR2 as SMNVEV (reference sequence). CDR3: CASSRIGNQPQHF. As DNA, the CDR3 is TGTGCCAGCAGCCGGATCGGGAATCAGCCCCAGCATTTT.

The chain employs TRBV6-1 and TRBJ1-5, with 9 bases matching TRBD1. CDR1 and CDR2 (germline): MNHNS, SASEGT. J was trimmed by 0 bases and V by 2 bases; bases with no gene match: 5. This CDR3 region has 17 residues. The CDR3 sequence is CASSEWGQGNSNQPQHF. The CDR3 DNA follows: TGTGCCAGCAGTGAATGGGGACAGGGAAATAGCAATCAGCCCCAGCATTTT.

In its sample, this clonotype ranks as medium-sized (0.01 to 0.1%). The chain combines TRBV6-1 with TRBJ2-1; maybe TRBD2 (5 bases). The tail of the sequence fits TRBJ2-7 better, so the J call may be wrong. The V gene's germline CDR1 is MNHNS and CDR2 SASEGT. The CDR3 runs 13 residues. The CDR3 nucleotides read TGTGCCAGCAAAAGCGCCTCTAAGCGGGAGCAGTACTTC. Translation gives CASKSASKREQYF.

This clonotype was counted once. The V and J genes are TRBV6-1 and TRBJ2-1; 7 positions agree with TRBD2. The J segment lost 10 bases and the V segment lost 3 bases, leaving 9 bases of the junction unmatched. The CDR3 has 14 amino acids. The germline V gene encodes CDR1 MNHNS and CDR2 SASEGT. The CDR3 nucleotides read TGTGCCAGCAGTGACCCCAGGGCGGGAGCCGAGCAGTTCTTC. Translating it yields CASSDPRAGAEQFF.

In this sample, this clonotype turned up a few times. The chain couples TRBV7-2 to TRBJ1-2, with TRBD1 matching 9 bases. Germline V gene lookup returns CDR1 SGHTA and CDR2 FQGNSA. J lost 6 bases, V lost 4 bases, and 3 bases had no gene match. This CDR3 is built from 13 residues. The CDR3 loop reads CASSSRQGDGYTF. The CDR3 DNA sequence: TGTGCCAGCAGCTCCCGACAGGGGGATGGCTACACCTTC.

The CDR3 reads CASSQDPGYHNEQFF. CDR3 coding DNA: TGCGCCAGCAGCCAAGATCCGGGGTACCACAATGAGCAGTTCTTC. The chain carries TRBV4-1 and TRBJ2-1; a weak D match, TRBD2 (5 bases). Trimming pared 0 bases from V and 5 bases from J, leaving 11 bases between. Germline values: CDR1 MGHRA, CDR2 YSYEKL. The CDR3 covers 15 residues.

By share, this clonotype ranks as medium-sized. The rearrangement uses TRBV10-3 and TRBJ2-3; tentative D call: TRBD1 (5 bases). In germline, CDR1 is ENHRY, CDR2 SYGVKD. The CDR3 totals 17 residues. V lost 2 bases and J 5 bases, leaving 20 bases between the germline ends. CDR3 residues: CAISERSLKDTGDTQYF. CDR3 bases: TGTGCCATCAGTGAGCGCTCACTTAAGGATACAGGAGATACGCAGTATTTT.

The V call is TRBV6-1, the J call TRBJ2-1; TRBD1 might be the D (5 bases). The J call may be incorrect, as the DNA end agrees better with TRBJ2-7. Germline assignment: CDR1 MNHNS and CDR2 SASEGT. This CDR3 spans 15 amino acids. Written as DNA, the CDR3 is TGTGCCAGCAGCGTAATCTCAGGGAATAGCTACGAGCAGTACTTC. This translates into CASSVISGNSYEQYF.

The CDR3 spells CASSYRGQVNTEAFF. CDR3 sequence (DNA): TGTGCCAGCAGTTACCGCGGACAGGTGAACACTGAAGCTTTCTTT. The chain is built from TRBV6-8 and TRBJ1-1, with 7 bases lining up with TRBD1. The CDR3 runs 15 residues. V was pared by 2 bases and J by 0 bases, with 3 bases of the junction left unmatched. CDR1 is MNHGY, CDR2 SAAAGT, per germline.

The CDR3 loop reads CASSFRYSNEQFF. The CDR3 DNA reads as TGTGCCAGCAGTTTTAGGTACAGCAATGAGCAGTTCTTC. The rearrangement links TRBV6-5 to TRBJ2-5; D unresolved. TRBJ2-1 explains the end of the DNA better; the J call may be wrong. The CDR3 runs to 13 residues. Germline CDR1 and CDR2: MNHEY and SVGAGI.

This clonotype has only a few counts. This sequence joins TRBV12-3 or TRBV12-4 and TRBJ2-1; D gene unclear. The V and J ends lost 6 bases and 13 bases respectively, with 19 bases between them. This CDR3 has 13 amino acids. CDR3 amino acids: CASSRNLQETQFF. The CDR3, as DNA: TGTGCCAGCAGCCGTAATCTCCAAGAGACCCAGTTCTTC.

This rearrangement joins TRBV6-1 to TRBJ2-1; D possibly corresponds to TRBD1 (5 bases). Gene TRBJ2-5 matches the end of the DNA better, so the J call may be wrong. The CDR3 loop spans 12 amino acids. Per germline, CDR1 MNHNS and CDR2 SASEGT. CDR3 amino acids: CASSQGIETQYF. In nucleotides, the CDR3 is TGTGCCAGCAGCCAGGGTATCGAGACCCAGTACTTC.

This clonotype was seen ten or more times. The chain has TRBV6-1 and TRBJ2-4, with 8 bases identical to TRBD2. Trimming took 0 bases from V and 8 from J; bases not matched to a gene: 3. The germline CDR1 and CDR2 sequences are MNHNS and SASEGT. This CDR3 comprises 14 residues. The CDR3 nucleotides read TGTGCCAGCAGTGAAGCACTCGGGGGGGACATTCAGTACTTC. Its translation: CASSEALGGDIQYF.

The gene calls are TRBV7-2 and TRBJ2-4, with D uncertain. The better agreement between TRBJ2-5 and the DNA end casts doubt on the J call. This CDR3 comprises 16 residues. The germline V gene has CDR1 SGHTA and CDR2 FQGNSA. The CDR3 is CASSLGRLAVQETQYF. The CDR3, as DNA: TGTGCCAGCAGCTTAGGGCGACTGGCGGTCCAAGAGACCCAGTACTTC.

In its sample, this clonotype is medium-sized. CDR3 sequence (DNA): TGTGCCAGCAGTCCCGGCAGGGGGGTATCCTACGAGCAGTACTTC. It encodes CASSPGRGVSYEQYF. This sequence joins TRBV12-3 or TRBV12-4 and TRBJ2-7, with D possibly matching TRBD1 (7 bases). The V end was cut by 5 bases, the J end by 1 base, with 15 bases between. This CDR3 region has 15 residues.

This clonotype is termed medium-sized. The chain employs TRBV25-1 and TRBJ2-1; the D gene is possibly TRBD2 (6 bases). Germline loops: CDR1 MGHDK, CDR2 SYGVNS. This CDR3 has 15 residues. Trimming left V 5 bases short and J 5 bases short, with 16 bases between. CDR3 protein: CASSSGTSLNNEQFF. The CDR3 DNA follows: TGTGCCAGCAGTTCCGGGACTTCCCTAAACAATGAGCAGTTCTTC.

The chain is built from TRBV12-5 and TRBJ2-5, with D possibly called TRBD1 or TRBD2 (6 bases each). This CDR3 is built from 16 residues. Trimming shortened V by 2 bases and J by 11 bases, and 24 bases separated the two germline ends. Per the germline V gene, CDR1 is LGHNT and CDR2 is FRNRAP. In DNA, the CDR3 is TGTGCTAGTGGTTTGCCTCTAGGGGGACTCTACAATGAGCAGTACTTC. It is translated as CASGLPLGGLYNEQYF. The whole variable domain, remainder taken from reference TRBV12-5 and TRBJ2-5, is DARVTQTPRHKVTEMGQEVTMRCQPILGHNTVFWYRQTMMQGLELLAYFRNRAPLDDSGMPKDRFSAEMPDATLATLKIQPSEPRDSAVYFCASGLPLGGLYNEQYFGPGTRLLVL.

This chain's CDR3 is CASSLPRTSGYQETQYF. In nucleotides, the CDR3 is TGTGCCAGCAGCTTACCTCGGACTAGCGGGTACCAAGAGACCCAGTACTTC. The chain is built from TRBV11-3 and TRBJ2-5; 11 bases are a match to TRBD2. From germline, CDR1 is SGHNT and CDR2 YENEEA. V lost 2 bases, J lost 0 bases, and 5 bases stayed unmatched. This CDR3 spans 17 amino acids.

This clonotype showed up just a few times. This chain connects TRBV12-3 or TRBV12-4 to TRBJ1-1; D remains ambiguous. V dropped 11 bases and J dropped 0 bases, with 13 bases sitting between them. The CDR3 is 13 residues long. CDR3 nucleotide sequence: TGTGCCCTCCCGGAAGGGTTGAACACTGAAGCTTTCTTT. Protein: CALPEGLNTEAFF.

In its sample, this clonotype was seen many times. V gene TRBV6-1 combines with J gene TRBJ2-2, with 7 bases lining up with TRBD2. CDR1 and CDR2 from the germline V gene are MNHNS and SASEGT. V was clipped by 4 bases and J by 5 bases; unmatched bases: 7. The CDR3 covers 15 residues. In DNA form, the CDR3 reads TGTGCCAGCAGTGGAGCGGGACTGGGTACCGGGGAGCTGTTTTTT. Residues: CASSGAGLGTGELFF.

As DNA, the CDR3 is TGTGCCAGCAGTGTCCTCGGACAGGGTCGCGAGACCCAGTACTTC. As protein: CASSVLGQGRETQYF. This chain uses TRBV6-1 with TRBJ2-5; 8 nucleotides line up with TRBD1. V lost 4 bases, J lost 5 bases, and 9 bases stayed unmatched. The CDR3 is 15 amino acids. Germline V gene sequence: CDR1 MNHNS, CDR2 SASEGT.

This clonotype was recorded at least ten times. This chain joins TRBV12-3 or TRBV12-4 and TRBJ2-5; D might be TRBD2 (6 bases). This CDR3 contains 14 residues. Trimming shortened V by 7 bases and J by 1 base, and 13 bases separated the two germline ends. CDR3 DNA sequence: TGTGCCAGCACCTTGGGGGGTTCCCAAGAGACCCAGTACTTC. Its protein is CASTLGGSQETQYF.

There are a few counts of this clonotype. V and J are TRBV11-2 and TRBJ1-2; D perhaps matches TRBD1 (5 bases). CDR1 and CDR2 from the germline V gene are SGHAT and FQNNGV. CDR3 length equals 15 residues. The V end lost 5 bases, the J end lost 3 bases, and 16 bases lay between the germline ends. CDR3: CASSPRGGVHYGYTF. Here the CDR3 DNA reads TGTGCCAGCAGCCCCAGAGGAGGGGTTCACTATGGCTACACCTTC. Full variable domain (missing parts from reference TRBV11-2 and TRBJ1-2): EAGVAQSPRYKIIEKRQSVAFWCNPISGHATLYWYQQILGQGPKLLIQFQNNGVVDDSQLPKDRFSAERLKGVDSTLKIQPAKLEDSAVYLCASSPRGGVHYGYTFGSGTRLTVV.

This clonotype was counted ten times or more. V usage is TRBV7-2 and J usage is TRBJ2-5, with a tentative D call TRBD1 (6 bases). V lost 1 base to trimming and J lost 2 bases, with 11 bases between them. CDR1 is SGHTA, CDR2 FQGNSA, per germline. The CDR3 is 15 amino acids. The CDR3 DNA sequence: TGTGCCAGCAGCTTAGTCGTCGGACAGCAAGAGACCCAGTACTTC. Encoded protein: CASSLVVGQQETQYF.

This clonotype was recorded at least ten times. V gene TRBV6-1 combines with J gene TRBJ2-5; D is undetermined. Per the germline V gene, CDR1 is MNHNS and CDR2 is SASEGT. This CDR3 contains 13 residues. V was trimmed by 4 bases and J by 11 bases, leaving 17 bases between them. The CDR3 spells CASSVSGLNEQYF. For the CDR3, the DNA is TGTGCCAGCAGTGTTTCAGGTCTTAATGAGCAGTACTTC.

The chain uses TRBV6-1 and TRBJ2-1, with 9 bases lining up with TRBD1. CDR3 length: 16 amino acids. After removal of 7 bases from V and 5 bases from J, the junction contained 12 bases not matched to a gene. CDR1 and CDR2 from the germline V gene are MNHNS and SASEGT. For the CDR3, the DNA is TGTGCCAGCAAATGGGAACAGGGGGCGGATGACAATGAGCAGTTCTTC. This codes for CASKWEQGADDNEQFF.

This clonotype was detected a few times. The rearrangement joins TRBV6-1 to TRBJ2-1; D is unresolved. Germline V gene data show CDR1 as MNHNS and CDR2 as SASEGT. Deletions cut 7 bases from V and 6 bases from J, with 13 bases between. The CDR3 extends over 13 amino acids. This CDR3 reads CASTLRRPNEQFF. In DNA form, the CDR3 reads TGTGCCAGCACCCTACGACGCCCCAATGAGCAGTTCTTC.

A note on this clonotype: Given a much more abundant clone one base away, this may be a read error. The chain carries TRBV12-3 or TRBV12-4 and TRBJ2-1; D uncertain. CDR3 length: 11 residues. The CDR3 region is CASSFLNEPFF. DNA of the CDR3: TGTGCCAGCAGTTTCCTGAATGAGCCGTTCTTC.